This passage covers 16 T cell receptor beta chains from one sample sequenced in a study of T cells after yellow fever vaccination. TCRdb re-called the 5' RACE reads with MiXCR, one entry per CDR3 protein. The table has a few hundred thousand distinct CDR3 sequences, approximately 6.7% seen once. The sequencing here drew on CD4+ T cells sorted from PBMCs, taken on the day of the yellow fever booster vaccination. The receptors come from a man aged 25 to 45 who received the YFV17D yellow fever vaccine.

This clonotype was seen a few times. The chain links TRBV19 to TRBJ2-1; 13 bases agree with TRBD2. CDR1 and CDR2 from the germline V gene are LNHDA and SQIVND (reference sequence). V gave up 6 bases and J gave up 7 bases; unmatched junction bases: 6. The CDR3 is 15 residues long. Here the CDR3 DNA reads TGTGCCAGTAGGAGGACTAGCGGGAGTTTAAATGAGCAGTTCTTC. Its translation is CASRRTSGSLNEQFF.

This clonotype was observed a handful of times. This chain uses TRBV4-3 with TRBJ2-3, with 10 bases aligning to TRBD2. V dropped 1 base and J dropped 3; count of bases not matched to a gene: 7. CDR1 and CDR2 from the germline V gene are LGHNA and YSLEER. There are 17 residues in the CDR3. CDR3 amino acids: CASSQGAGTSVTDTQYF. The CDR3 nucleotides read TGCGCCAGCAGCCAAGGGGCCGGGACTAGCGTTACAGATACGCAGTATTTT.

This clonotype was observed many times. This chain joins TRBV15 and TRBJ2-2; D is ambiguous. CDR1 and CDR2 (germline): LNHNV, YYDKDF (reference sequence). There are 18 residues in the CDR3. V gave up 0 bases and J gave up 1 base, with 15 bases separating them. CDR3 amino acids: CATSRDRQLTKNTGELFF. The CDR3 bases are TGTGCCACCAGCAGAGATAGGCAGTTAACTAAGAACACCGGGGAGCTGTTTTTT. The full variable domain, completed using reference TRBV15 and TRBJ2-2, is DAMVIQNPRYQVTQFGKPVTLSCSQTLNHNVMYWYQQKSSQAPKLLFHYYDKDFNNEADTPDNFQSRRPNTSFCFLDIRSPGLGDTAMYLCATSRDRQLTKNTGELFFGEGSRLTVL.

The chain carries TRBV18 and TRBJ1-2, with 11 bases lining up with TRBD1. CDR1 KGHSH and CDR2 LQKENI come from the germline V gene. The CDR3 is 16 amino acids. J lost 0 bases, V lost 4 bases, and 4 bases had no gene match. In nucleotides, the CDR3 is TGTGCCAGCTCACGAGGGACAGGGGGAGCTAACTATGGCTACACCTTC. Translated: CASSRGTGGANYGYTF. Drawing the rest from reference TRBV18 and TRBJ1-2, the complete variable domain is NAGVMQNPRHLVRRRGQEARLRCSPMKGHSHVYWYRQLPEEGLKFMVYLQKENIIDESGMPKERFSAEFPKEGPSILRIQQVVRGDSAAYFCASSRGTGGANYGYTFGSGTRLTVV.

The sample holds many counts of this clonotype. The genes are TRBV12-3 or TRBV12-4 and TRBJ2-2; unclear D gene. The CDR3 spans 12 residues. V dropped 3 bases and J dropped 8 bases, with 7 bases sitting between them. The CDR3: CASSFAVGELFF. The CDR3 nucleotides are TGTGCCAGCAGTTTCGCGGTGGGGGAGCTGTTTTTT.

This clonotype showed up just a few times. This chain links TRBV20-1 with TRBJ2-3; 7 bases line up with TRBD2. The trim removed 3 bases at V and 5 bases at J, leaving 8 bases unmatched. Germline CDR1 reads DFQATT; CDR2 reads SNEGSKA (reference sequence). This CDR3 comprises 14 residues. CDR3 sequence (DNA): TGCAGTGCTAGTCTGGCGGGAGTCATAGATACGCAGTATTTT. This codes for CSASLAGVIDTQYF.

This clonotype was detected many times. The CDR3 nucleotides read TGCGCCAGCAGCCCTAGCGGGAGCGTGTATGGGCAGTTCTTC. Translating gives CASSPSGSVYGQFF. The chain has TRBV4-3 and TRBJ2-1, with 10 bases matching TRBD2. The CDR3 has 14 amino acids. V lost 4 bases, J lost 12 bases, and 9 bases stayed unmatched. The V gene's germline CDR1 is LGHNA and CDR2 YSLEER.

The V and J genes are TRBV10-3 and TRBJ2-2, with no clear D. The germline gives CDR1 ENHRY, CDR2 SYGVKD. CDR3 size: 15 residues. The V end was cut by 8 bases, the J end by 1 base, with 14 bases between. CDR3 protein: CAILTSAVNTGELFF. The CDR3 nucleotides are TGTGCCATCTTGACGTCGGCAGTGAACACCGGGGAGCTGTTTTTT.

The gene calls are TRBV7-3 and TRBJ2-2; 8 bases are shared with TRBD2. The J segment lost 2 bases and the V segment lost 5 bases, leaving 13 bases of the junction unmatched. CDR1 and CDR2 (germline): SGHTA, FQGTGA. The CDR3 has 18 amino acids. CDR3 nucleotides: TGTGCCAGCAGCCTCAGTCGGGTGACTAGCGTTAACACCGGGGAGCTGTTTTTT. Its protein is CASSLSRVTSVNTGELFF.

This clonotype has ten or more counts. The rearrangement links TRBV5-1 to TRBJ2-7, with TRBD1 identical over 9 bases. With V trimmed by 1 base and J by 2 bases, 4 bases remained unmatched. The CDR3 contains 15 residues. The germline V gene encodes CDR1 SGHRS and CDR2 YFSETQ. In DNA form, the CDR3 reads TGCGCCAGCAGCTTGTCTGGGACAGGGACCTACGAGCAGTACTTC. This sequence encodes CASSLSGTGTYEQYF.

In its sample, this clonotype was seen a few times. The rearrangement links TRBV4-3 to TRBJ2-3; TRBD2 agrees at 14 bases. Germline V gene sequence: CDR1 LGHNA, CDR2 YSLEER. V gave up 1 base and J gave up 7 bases; unmatched junction bases: 7. The CDR3 has 17 residues. Written as DNA, the CDR3 is TGCGCCAGCAGCCAAGCCGGGACTAGCGGGAGATGGCATACGCAGTATTTT. Amino acid sequence: CASSQAGTSGRWHTQYF.

In its sample, this clonotype was seen many times. This chain connects TRBV7-2 to TRBJ2-1; possible D gene TRBD2, 6 bases. Trimming shortened V by 5 bases and J by 7 bases, and 21 bases separated the two germline ends. CDR3 length: 16 residues. In germline, CDR1 is SGHTA, CDR2 FQGNSA. In DNA form, the CDR3 reads TGTGCCAGCAGCCCCCAGTGGGCGGGTGGGAGGAATGAGCAGTTCTTC. This codes for CASSPQWAGGRNEQFF.

This clonotype was recorded many times. V usage is TRBV7-2 and J usage is TRBJ2-7; possibly TRBD1 for D (6 bases). CDR1 SGHTA and CDR2 FQGNSA come from the germline V gene. Trimming took off 7 bases at V and 2 bases at J, with 15 bases between the two ends. The CDR3 runs 14 residues. The CDR3 region has the DNA TGTGCCAGCACCCAGGATGGGGGCCCCTACGAGCAGTACTTC. Translated: CASTQDGGPYEQYF.

This clonotype was counted ten times or more. The chain is built from TRBV3-1 and TRBJ2-7; D gene uncertain. The V gene's germline CDR1 is LGHDT and CDR2 YNNKEL (reference sequence). CDR3 length: 13 residues. V was clipped by 2 bases and J by 5 bases, with 10 bases between them. In DNA, the CDR3 is TGTGCCAGCAGCCAACTTGACGGAGACGAGCAGTACTTC. Residues: CASSQLDGDEQYF.

This clonotype showed up just a few times. The V and J genes are TRBV6-6 and TRBJ2-7; D is unclear. The CDR3 has 13 amino acids. V was shortened by 0 bases and J by 4 bases, with 7 bases between the two germline ends. Germline-derived CDR1 and CDR2 are MNHNY and SVGAGI (reference sequence). The CDR3 is CASSYSLTYEQYF. The DNA for the CDR3 is TGTGCCAGCAGTTACTCACTAACTTACGAGCAGTACTTC.

This clonotype has ten or more counts. This chain joins TRBV12-3 or TRBV12-4 and TRBJ2-1; D is possibly TRBD1 (5 bases). Trimming left V 1 base short and J 2 bases short, with 9 bases between. The CDR3 runs 15 residues. CDR3 residues: CASSLGQGPYNEQFF. CDR3 sequence (DNA): TGTGCCAGCAGTTTAGGCCAGGGCCCCTACAATGAGCAGTTCTTC.